This T cell receptor (beta chain) was captured in a study of metastatic and nonmetastatic thyroid tumors. Study-wide context: Malignant thyroid and benign thyroid patients provided blood and tumor or nodule tissue whose repertoires were compared.

Study outcomes and limitations: Patients with malignant thyroid tumors reportedly had significantly higher TCR beta diversity than those with benign nodules, in blood and tumor.

V shed 7 bases, J shed 0 bases, and the junction held 8 bases outside the gene matches. Germline lookup yields CDR1 SNHLY and CDR2 FYNNEI. The CDR3 totals 16 residues. Authors' methods: CDR3 differences across clinicopathological groups were used to build a distant-metastasis classifier for papillary thyroid cancer. Using MiXCR, TCRdb reanalyzed the PCR reads. These V and J calls derive from TCRdb rather than the authors' analysis. Among approximately 15,000 clones, roughly a fifth were seen once, and the ten largest hold about 13%. In its sample, this clone was seen many times. Antigen: not known. All patients reached thyroid surgery having received no treatment beforehand.

This sequence was found in a female donor with papillary thyroid cancer or a benign thyroid nodule (not recorded which). Some clones in this sample may be carry-over from other donors' samples. The V and J genes are TRBV2 and TRBJ1-5; 8 bases line up with TRBD1. Material: blood. CDR3 region: CASIQDRVNSNQPQHF. The CDR3 DNA reads TGTGCCAGCATTCAGGACAGGGTTAATAGCAATCAGCCCCAGCATTTT.